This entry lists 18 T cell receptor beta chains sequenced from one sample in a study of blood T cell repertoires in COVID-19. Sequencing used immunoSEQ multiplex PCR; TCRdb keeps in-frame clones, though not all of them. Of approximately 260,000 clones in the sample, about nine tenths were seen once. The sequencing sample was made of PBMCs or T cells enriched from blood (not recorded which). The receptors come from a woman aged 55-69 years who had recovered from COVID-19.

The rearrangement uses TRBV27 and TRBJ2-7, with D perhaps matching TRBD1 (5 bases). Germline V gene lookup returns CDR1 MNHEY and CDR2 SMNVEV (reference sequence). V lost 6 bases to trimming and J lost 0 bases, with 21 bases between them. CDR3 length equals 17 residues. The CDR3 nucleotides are TGTGCCAGCAGCTACCCCAATACAGGCCCAAACTCCTACGAGCAGTACTTC. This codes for CASSYPNTGPNSYEQYF.

The CDR3: CASRQTGGEKLFF. The CDR3 DNA reads as TGTGCCAGCAGGCAGACAGGGGGTGAAAAACTGTTTTTT. V gene TRBV27 combines with J gene TRBJ1-4, with TRBD1 matching over 9 bases. Unmatched junction bases numbered 3, after V lost 6 bases and J lost 7 bases. The CDR3 totals 13 residues. Germline CDR1 reads MNHEY; CDR2 reads SMNVEV (reference sequence).

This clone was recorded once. The CDR3 is CASSLAGDYTDTQYF. CDR3 DNA sequence: TGTGCCAGCAGCTTAGCGGGGGACTACACAGATACGCAGTATTTT. V and J are TRBV7-3 and TRBJ2-3, with 7 bases matching TRBD2. The germline gives CDR1 SGHTA, CDR2 FQGTGA. V gave up 2 bases and J gave up 2 bases; unmatched junction bases: 4. This CDR3 region has 15 residues.

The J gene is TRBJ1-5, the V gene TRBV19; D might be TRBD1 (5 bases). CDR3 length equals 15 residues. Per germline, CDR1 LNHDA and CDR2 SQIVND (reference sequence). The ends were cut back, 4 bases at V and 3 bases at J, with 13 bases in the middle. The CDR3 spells CASSTGPETNQPQHF. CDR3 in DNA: TGTGCCAGTAGTACAGGGCCGGAGACCAATCAGCCCCAGCATTTT.

The CDR3 protein is CASSLAPLAGAGELFF. CDR3 nucleotide sequence: TGTGCCAGCAGCTTAGCCCCCCTAGCAGGGGCCGGGGAGCTGTTTTTT. This sequence joins TRBV7-2 and TRBJ2-2; TRBD1 is a possible D gene (6 bases). CDR3 length: 16 residues. The germline V and J ends were trimmed by 0 bases and 6 bases, with 14 bases remaining between them. CDR1 is SGHTA and CDR2 is FQGNSA in the germline V gene.

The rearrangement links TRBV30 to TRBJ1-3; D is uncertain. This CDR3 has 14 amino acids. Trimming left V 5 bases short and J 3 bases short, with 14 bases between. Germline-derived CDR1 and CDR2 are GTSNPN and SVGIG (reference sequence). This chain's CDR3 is CAWSVAALGNTIYF. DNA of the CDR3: TGTGCCTGGTCTGTGGCAGCGCTTGGAAACACCATATATTTT.

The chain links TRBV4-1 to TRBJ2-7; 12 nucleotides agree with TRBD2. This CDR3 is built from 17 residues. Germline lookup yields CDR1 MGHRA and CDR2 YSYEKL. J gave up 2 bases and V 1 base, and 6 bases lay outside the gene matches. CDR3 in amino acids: CASSQALAGGRTYEQYF. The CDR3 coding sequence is TGCGCCAGCAGCCAAGCCCTAGCGGGGGGGCGGACCTACGAGCAGTACTTC.

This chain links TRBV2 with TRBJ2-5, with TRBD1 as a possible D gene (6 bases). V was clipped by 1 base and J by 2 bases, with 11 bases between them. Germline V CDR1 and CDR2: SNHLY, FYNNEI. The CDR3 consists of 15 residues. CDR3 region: CASSEEGQPQETQYF. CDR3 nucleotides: TGTGCCAGCAGTGAAGAAGGACAGCCACAAGAGACCCAGTACTTC.

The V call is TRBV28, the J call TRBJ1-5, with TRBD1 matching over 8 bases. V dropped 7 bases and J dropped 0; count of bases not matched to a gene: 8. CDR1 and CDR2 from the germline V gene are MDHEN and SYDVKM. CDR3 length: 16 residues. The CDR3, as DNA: TGTGCCAGCAAGTTCTCGGGACAGGATAGCAATCAGCCCCAGCATTTT. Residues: CASKFSGQDSNQPQHF. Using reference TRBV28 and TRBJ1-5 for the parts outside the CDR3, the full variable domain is DVKVTQSSRYLVKRTGEKVFLECVQDMDHENMFWYRQDPGLGLRLIYFSYDVKMKEKGDIPEGYSVSREKKERFSLILESASTNQTSMYLCASKFSGQDSNQPQHFGDGTRLSIL.

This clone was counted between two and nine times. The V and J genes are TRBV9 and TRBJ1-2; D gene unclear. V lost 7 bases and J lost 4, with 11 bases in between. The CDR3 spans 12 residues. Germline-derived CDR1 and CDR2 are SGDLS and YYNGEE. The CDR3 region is CASGGRSYGYTF. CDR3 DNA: TGTGCCAGCGGAGGGCGAAGCTATGGCTACACCTTC.

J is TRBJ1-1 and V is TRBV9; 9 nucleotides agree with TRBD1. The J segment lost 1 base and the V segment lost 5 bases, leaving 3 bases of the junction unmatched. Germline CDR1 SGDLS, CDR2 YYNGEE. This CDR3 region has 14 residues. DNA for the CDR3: TGTGCCAGCAGTGCGGGACAGGGGAACACTGAAGCTTTCTTT. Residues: CASSAGQGNTEAFF.

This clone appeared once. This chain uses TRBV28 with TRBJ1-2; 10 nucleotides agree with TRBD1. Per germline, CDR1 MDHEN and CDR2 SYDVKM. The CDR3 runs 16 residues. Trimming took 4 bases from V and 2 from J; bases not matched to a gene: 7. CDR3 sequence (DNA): TGTGCCAGCAGTTCCGCCGGGACAGGGGACAACTATGGCTACACCTTC. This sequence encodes CASSSAGTGDNYGYTF.

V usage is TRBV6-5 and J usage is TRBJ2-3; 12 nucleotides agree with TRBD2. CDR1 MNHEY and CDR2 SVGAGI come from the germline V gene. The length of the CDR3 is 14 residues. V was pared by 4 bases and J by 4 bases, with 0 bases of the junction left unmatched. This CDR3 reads CASSSSGGADTQYF. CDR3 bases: TGTGCCAGCAGTTCTAGCGGGGGGGCAGATACGCAGTATTTT.

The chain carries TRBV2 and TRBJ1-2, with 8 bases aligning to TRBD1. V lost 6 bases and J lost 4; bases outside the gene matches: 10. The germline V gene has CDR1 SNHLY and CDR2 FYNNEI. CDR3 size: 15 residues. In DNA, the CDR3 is TGTGCCAGCAGCAAAACGACAGGGGATGCCTATGGCTACACCTTC. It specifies CASSKTTGDAYGYTF.

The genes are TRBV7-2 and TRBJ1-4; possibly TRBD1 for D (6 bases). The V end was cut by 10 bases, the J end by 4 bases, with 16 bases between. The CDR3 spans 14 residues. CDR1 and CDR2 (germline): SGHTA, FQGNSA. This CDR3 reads CATQNRDRNEKLFF. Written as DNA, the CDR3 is TGTGCCACCCAGAACAGGGATCGTAATGAAAAACTGTTTTTT.

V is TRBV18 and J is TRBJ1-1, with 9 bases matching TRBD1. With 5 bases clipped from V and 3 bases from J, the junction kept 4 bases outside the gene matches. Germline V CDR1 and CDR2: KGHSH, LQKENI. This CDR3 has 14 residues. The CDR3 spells CASSKQGADTEAFF. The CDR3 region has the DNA TGTGCCAGCTCAAAACAGGGGGCGGACACTGAAGCTTTCTTT.

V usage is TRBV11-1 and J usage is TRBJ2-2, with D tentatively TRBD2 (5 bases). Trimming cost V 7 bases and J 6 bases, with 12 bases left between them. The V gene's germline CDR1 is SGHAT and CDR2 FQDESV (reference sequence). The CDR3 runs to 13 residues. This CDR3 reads CASTKPGAGELFF. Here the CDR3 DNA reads TGTGCCAGCACCAAACCCGGGGCCGGGGAGCTGTTTTTT.

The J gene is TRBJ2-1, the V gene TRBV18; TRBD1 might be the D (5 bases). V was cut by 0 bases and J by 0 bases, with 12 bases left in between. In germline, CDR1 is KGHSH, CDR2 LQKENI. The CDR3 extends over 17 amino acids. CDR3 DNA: TGTGCCAGCTCACCACCTTCAGGGTCAAGCTCCTACAATGAGCAGTTCTTC. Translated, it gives CASSPPSGSSSYNEQFF.